This entry lists 6 T cell receptor beta chains sequenced from one sample in a study of shared clonotypes between healthy human individuals. Naive CD8 cells comprised CD45RO-negative, CCR7-positively selected cells, excluding terminally differentiated effector memory CD45RA+ cells. Here immunoSEQ multiplex PCR was the method, and the copy in TCRdb shows in-frame clones only, minus some. Of about 2,100,000 clones in the sample, about 93% were seen once. The source material was naive CD8+ T cells from PBMCs. These receptors came from a man aged 18-30 years in good health. Some clones in this sample may be carry-over from other donors' samples.

The CDR3: CAVQGRGAYEQYF. The CDR3 DNA reads TGTGCTGTTCAGGGAAGGGGAGCCTACGAGCAGTACTTC. This chain joins TRBV19 and TRBJ2-7, with D possibly called TRBD1 or TRBD2 (5 bases each). The CDR3 sequence is 13 residues long. The germline V gene encodes CDR1 LNHDA and CDR2 SQIVND (reference sequence).

The V call is TRBV29-1, the J call TRBJ2-7; D is uncertain. The germline gives CDR1 SQVTM, CDR2 ANQGSEA. This CDR3 region has 12 residues. The V end was cut by 5 bases, the J end by 5 bases, with 13 bases between. In DNA, the CDR3 is TGCAGCGTTACTGGTGTTTCCAACGAGCAGTACTTC. Translation gives CSVTGVSNEQYF.

This sequence joins TRBV7-6 and TRBJ1-1, with D perhaps matching TRBD1 (6 bases). The germline V and J ends were trimmed by 3 bases and 1 base, with 15 bases remaining between them. Germline V gene lookup returns CDR1 SGHVS and CDR2 FNYEAQ. CDR3 length: 16 residues. The CDR3: CASSFPDSGQNTEAFF. As DNA, the CDR3 is TGTGCCAGCAGCTTTCCGGACAGCGGACAGAACACTGAAGCTTTCTTT.

This rearrangement joins TRBV19 to TRBJ1-5, with D possibly matching TRBD1 (5 bases). The CDR3 is made up of 15 amino acids. Looked up from germline, CDR1 is LNHDA and CDR2 is SQIVND (reference sequence). The V end was cut by 7 bases, the J end by 0 bases, with 13 bases between. CDR3 bases: TGTGCCAGTACCACGAAAGGGGCTAGCAATCAGCCCCAGCATTTT. Translated: CASTTKGASNQPQHF.

This clone was seen more than once but under ten times. The V gene is TRBV28, the J gene TRBJ1-1, with D tentatively TRBD1 (5 bases). The CDR3 runs to 13 residues. Trimming left V 5 bases short and J 4 bases short, with 11 bases between. Germline CDR1 and CDR2: MDHEN and SYDVKM. The CDR3 DNA reads as TGTGCCAGCAGTCTACGGGACGGCACTGAAGCTTTCTTT. It specifies CASSLRDGTEAFF.

This chain links TRBV5-6 with TRBJ2-7; a possible D gene is TRBD1 (6 bases). Germline V gene lookup returns CDR1 SGHDT and CDR2 YYEEEE. The CDR3 is 14 residues long. Trimming removed 2 bases from V and 5 bases from J, with 14 bases in between. The CDR3 loop is CASSLQGDADEQYF. The CDR3 DNA follows: TGTGCCAGCAGCTTACAGGGTGACGCCGACGAGCAGTACTTC.